These 5 T cell receptor beta chains were sequenced from one sample in a study of human T cells and chemical hapten exposure. Time point described: pre-sensitization, week 0. The treatment: therapeutic diphenylcyclopropenone sensitization with weekly scalp DPC. MiXCR, applied by TCRdb to the RACE reads, yields one record per CDR3 protein. The sample gives approximately 370,000 distinct CDR3 sequences, 5% to 6.5% of which show up once; roughly 8.2% is in the top ten. Specimen: whole blood, collected in connection with sensitization to the hapten diphenylcyclopropenone (DPC). The receptor source for this set is a woman aged 18-29 years with alopecia areata. Some clones in this sample may be carry-over from other donors' samples.

The chain recombines TRBV12-3 or TRBV12-4 with TRBJ2-5; TRBD2 matches at 8 bases. Trimming at V came to 11 bases and at J to 5 bases, leaving 13 bases not matched to a gene. CDR3 size: 14 residues. The CDR3 protein is CASRGGVITETQYF. The CDR3 bases are TGTGCCTCCCGGGGGGGGGTAATCACGGAGACCCAGTACTTC.

There are many counts of this clonotype. The chain joins TRBV15 to TRBJ2-1; 8 bases fit TRBD2. The CDR3 is 17 residues long. The V gene end was trimmed by 0 bases and the J gene end by 10 bases; junction bases not matched to a gene: 14. Looked up from germline, CDR1 is LNHNV and CDR2 is YYDKDF (reference sequence). The CDR3 bases are TGTGCCACCAGCAGAGATAGGCTAGCGGGTGCCGCTGGAGAGCAGTTCTTC. Translating it yields CATSRDRLAGAAGEQFF.

This clonotype has only a few counts. J is TRBJ2-3 and V is TRBV10-3; D might be TRBD2 (5 bases). Trimming removed 0 bases from V and 2 bases from J, with 12 bases in between. There are 16 residues in the CDR3. Looked up from germline, CDR1 is ENHRY and CDR2 is SYGVKD. This CDR3 reads CAISESEEQHTDTQYF. The CDR3 coding sequence is TGTGCCATCAGTGAGTCGGAGGAGCAGCACACAGATACGCAGTATTTT.

The V call is TRBV7-9, the J call TRBJ1-4, with TRBD1 as a possible D gene (6 bases). The CDR3 sequence is 14 residues long. Looked up from germline, CDR1 is SEHNR and CDR2 is FQNEAQ (reference sequence). The germline V and J ends were trimmed by 5 bases and 4 bases, with 11 bases remaining between them. This chain's CDR3 is CASSGTRNNEKLFF. The CDR3 nucleotides are TGTGCCAGCAGCGGGACACGGAATAATGAAAAACTGTTTTTT.

This clonotype was seen ten or more times. This chain uses TRBV7-2 with TRBJ2-7, with D perhaps matching TRBD2 (5 bases). The CDR3 is 13 residues long. Germline V gene data show CDR1 as SGHTA and CDR2 as FQGNSA. The ends were cut back, 4 bases at V and 1 base at J, with 8 bases in the middle. The CDR3 region is CASSSWTSYEQYF. The CDR3 coding sequence is TGTGCCAGCAGCTCCTGGACTTCCTACGAGCAGTACTTC.